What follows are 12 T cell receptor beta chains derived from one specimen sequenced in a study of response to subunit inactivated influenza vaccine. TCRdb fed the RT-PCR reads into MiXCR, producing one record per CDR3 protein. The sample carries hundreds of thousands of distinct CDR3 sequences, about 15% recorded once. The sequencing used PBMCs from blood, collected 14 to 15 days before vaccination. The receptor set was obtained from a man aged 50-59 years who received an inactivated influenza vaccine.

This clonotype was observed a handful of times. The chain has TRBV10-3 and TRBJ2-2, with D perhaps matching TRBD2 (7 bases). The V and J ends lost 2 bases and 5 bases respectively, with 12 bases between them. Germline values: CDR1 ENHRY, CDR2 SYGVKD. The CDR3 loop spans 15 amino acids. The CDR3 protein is CAISEGGARTGELFF. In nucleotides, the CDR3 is TGTGCCATCAGTGAGGGGGGGGCGCGTACCGGGGAGCTGTTTTTT.

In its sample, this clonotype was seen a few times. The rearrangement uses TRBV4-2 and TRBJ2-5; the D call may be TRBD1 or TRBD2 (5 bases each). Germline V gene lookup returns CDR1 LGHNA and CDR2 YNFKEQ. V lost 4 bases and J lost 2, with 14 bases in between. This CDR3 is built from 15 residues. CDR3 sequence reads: CASSPPHGGQETQYF. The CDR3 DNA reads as TGTGCCAGCAGCCCCCCTCATGGGGGTCAAGAGACCCAGTACTTC.

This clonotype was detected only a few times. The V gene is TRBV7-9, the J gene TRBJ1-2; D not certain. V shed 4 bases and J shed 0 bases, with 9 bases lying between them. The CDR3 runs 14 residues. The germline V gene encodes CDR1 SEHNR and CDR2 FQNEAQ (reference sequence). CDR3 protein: CASSSLDTNYGYTF. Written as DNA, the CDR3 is TGTGCCAGCAGCTCCCTCGACACTAACTATGGCTACACCTTC.

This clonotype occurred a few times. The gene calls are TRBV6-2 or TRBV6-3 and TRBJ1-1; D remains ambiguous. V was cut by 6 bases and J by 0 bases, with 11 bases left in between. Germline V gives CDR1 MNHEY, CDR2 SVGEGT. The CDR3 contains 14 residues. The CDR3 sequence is CASSKSSLNTEAFF. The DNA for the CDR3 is TGTGCCAGCAGCAAAAGTTCGTTGAACACTGAAGCTTTCTTT.

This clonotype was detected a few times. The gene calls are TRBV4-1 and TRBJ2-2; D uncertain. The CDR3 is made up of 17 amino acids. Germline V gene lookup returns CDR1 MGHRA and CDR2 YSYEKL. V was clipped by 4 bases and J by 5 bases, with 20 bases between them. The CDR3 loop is CASSLFSATQRTGELFF. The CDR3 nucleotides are TGCGCCAGCAGCCTATTCTCGGCTACCCAGAGGACCGGGGAGCTGTTTTTT.

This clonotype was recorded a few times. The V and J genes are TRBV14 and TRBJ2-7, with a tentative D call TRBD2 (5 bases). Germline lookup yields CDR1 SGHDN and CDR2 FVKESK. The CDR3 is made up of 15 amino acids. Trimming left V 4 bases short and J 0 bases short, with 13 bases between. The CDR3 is CASSRLARSSYEQYF. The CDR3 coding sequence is TGTGCCAGCAGCCGATTAGCGAGAAGCTCCTACGAGCAGTACTTC.

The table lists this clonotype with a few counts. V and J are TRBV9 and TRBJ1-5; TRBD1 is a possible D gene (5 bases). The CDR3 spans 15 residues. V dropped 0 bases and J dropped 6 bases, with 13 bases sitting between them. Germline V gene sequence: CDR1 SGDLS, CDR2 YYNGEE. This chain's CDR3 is CASSVAGRAGQPQHF. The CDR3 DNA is TGTGCCAGCAGCGTAGCGGGCAGGGCGGGTCAGCCCCAGCATTTT.

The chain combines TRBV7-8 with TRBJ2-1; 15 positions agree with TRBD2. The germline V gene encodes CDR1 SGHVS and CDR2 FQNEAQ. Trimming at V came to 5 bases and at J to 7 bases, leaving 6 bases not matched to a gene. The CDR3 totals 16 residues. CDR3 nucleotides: TGTGCCAGCAGCCTCGGACTAGCGGGGGGGCAGAATGAGCAGTTCTTC. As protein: CASSLGLAGGQNEQFF. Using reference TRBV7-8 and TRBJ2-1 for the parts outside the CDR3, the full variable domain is GAGVSQSPRYKVAKRGQDVALRCDPISGHVSLFWYQQALGQGPEFLTYFQNEAQLDKSGLPSDRFFAERPEGSVSTLKIQRTQQEDSAVYLCASSLGLAGGQNEQFFGPGTRLTVL.

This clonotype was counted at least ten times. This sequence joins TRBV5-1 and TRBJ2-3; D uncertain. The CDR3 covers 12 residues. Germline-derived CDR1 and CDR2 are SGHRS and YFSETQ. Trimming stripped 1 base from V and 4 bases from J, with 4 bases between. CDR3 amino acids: CASSLPADTQYF. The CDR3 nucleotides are TGCGCCAGCAGCTTGCCCGCAGATACGCAGTATTTT.

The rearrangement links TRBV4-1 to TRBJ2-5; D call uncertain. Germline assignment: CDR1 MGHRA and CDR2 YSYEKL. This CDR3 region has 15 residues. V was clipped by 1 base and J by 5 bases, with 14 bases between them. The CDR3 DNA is TGCGCCAGCAGCCAAGTGGGCGGCCGGTTGGAGACCCAGTACTTC. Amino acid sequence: CASSQVGGRLETQYF.

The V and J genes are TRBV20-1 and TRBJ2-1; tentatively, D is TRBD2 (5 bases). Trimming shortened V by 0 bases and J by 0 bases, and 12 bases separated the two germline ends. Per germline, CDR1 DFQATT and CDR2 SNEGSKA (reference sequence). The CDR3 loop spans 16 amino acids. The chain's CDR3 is CSARDPGLRSYNEQFF. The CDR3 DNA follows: TGCAGTGCTAGAGACCCGGGGTTACGCTCCTACAATGAGCAGTTCTTC.

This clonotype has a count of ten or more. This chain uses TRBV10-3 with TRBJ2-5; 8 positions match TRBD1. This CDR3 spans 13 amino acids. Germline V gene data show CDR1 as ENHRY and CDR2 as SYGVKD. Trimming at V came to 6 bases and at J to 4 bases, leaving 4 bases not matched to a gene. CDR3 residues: CAIRGQGLETQYF. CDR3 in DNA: TGTGCCATCAGAGGACAGGGTTTAGAGACCCAGTACTTC.